Listed below are T cell receptor beta chains from one sample, sequenced in a study of lymphopenia after photon versus proton radiotherapy. Produced via immunoSEQ multiplex PCR; TCRdb's table is partial and in-frame only. The table records around 150,000 clones, approximately 90% of them present only once. Sequences were derived from peripheral blood, sampled from a patient treated with photon-based radiotherapy. All receptors come from a man aged 50-60 years with gastric cancer. Each CDR3 is given without its conserved first and last residue. The D gene is left open where the match is weak.

>-|12|TRBV6-6|TRBJ2-7
ASSPYLSSYEQY
>-|13|TRBV19|TRBJ1-5
ASSNQPGRNQPQH
>TRBD1|14|TRBV5-1|TRBJ2-7
ASSLDRGRVFSKQY
>TRBD1|14|TRBV7-9|TRBJ1-1
ASSLETGGQNTEAF
>-|11|TRBV7-9|TRBJ1-2
ASSSLRGMGYT
>-|13|TRBV6-1|TRBJ1-5
ASSGGGAPNQPQH
>-|12|TRBV19|TRBJ2-7
ASSIRGQRNEQY
>-|12|TRBV27|TRBJ1-4
ASSSTDTDEKLF
>-|12|TRBV28|TRBJ2-1
ASGTQTVYNEQF
>-|13|TRBV5-6|TRBJ1-1
ASSGRVMGDTEAF
>-|15|TRBV7-8|TRBJ1-4
ASSLRGAIATNEKLF
>-|11|TRBV10-3|TRBJ1-6
AISESPWRALH
>-|13|TRBV27|TRBJ2-5
ASWSQSRGQETQY
>-|12|TRBV11-2|TRBJ2-5
ASSLDRVQETQY
>TRBD1|9|TRBV29-1|TRBJ2-1
SVADRPQQF
>TRBD1|16|TRBV10-3|TRBJ2-6
AISEQGQGFTGANVLT
>-|12|TRBV5-4|TRBJ1-3
ASSLWGPGNTIY
>-|12|TRBV7-2|TRBJ1-4
ASSPNRGGEKLF
>TRBD1|13|TRBV19|TRBJ2-4
ASSPWTGGDNIQY
>-|9|TRBV28|TRBJ2-7
ASRDRYEQY
>TRBD1|15|TRBV29-1|TRBJ1-4
SVEDGQGVTGNEKLF
>TRBD1|12|TRBV27|TRBJ1-4
ASSSQGAREKLF
>TRBD2|14|TRBV28|TRBJ2-1
ASSLPPGGRAHEQF
>-|13|TRBV6-4|TRBJ1-1
ASSDQRHMNTEAF
>-|12|TRBV19|TRBJ1-2
ASTIWGSNYGYT
>TRBD2|12|TRBV5-1|TRBJ2-5
ASWAGTSRETQY
>-|12|TRBV7-2|TRBJ2-7
ASSLGNGLLEQY
>-|16|TRBV28|TRBJ2-7
ASSSLPSANYRSYEQY
>-|12|TRBV18|TRBJ2-1
ASSPGTTLGEQF
>TRBD2|9|TRBV20-1|TRBJ2-1
SASSGAEQF
>-|13|TRBV29-1|TRBJ2-3
SVEPGTASTDTQY
>-|12|TRBV11-3|TRBJ1-4
ASSPGATNEKLF
>TRBD2|13|TRBV2|TRBJ2-1
ASTNLAGAYNEQF
>-|13|TRBV5-4|TRBJ1-2
ASSLGLGEGEGYT
>-|13|TRBV7-6|TRBJ2-6
ASSFQGRGANVLT
>-|11|TRBV5-1|TRBJ2-7
ASSPQGRYEQY
>TRBD2|13|TRBV5-4|TRBJ2-2
ASSVRDYNTGELF
>-|11|TRBV7-8|TRBJ1-1
ASSSPPGTEAF
>-|11|TRBV30|TRBJ1-4
AWSEGMWEKLF
>-|14|TRBV4-1|TRBJ2-7
ASSQDKSQGFYEQY
>-|9|TRBV20-1|TRBJ2-3
SAIVADTQY
>-|10|TRBV2|TRBJ2-7
ASSVVGYEQY
>-|11|TRBV28|TRBJ2-7
ASRLQGTREQY
>-|13|TRBV6-5|TRBJ2-4
ASSYTGREGDIQY
>-|12|TRBV2|TRBJ1-1
ASSDRGGRPEAF
>TRBD2|13|TRBV28|TRBJ2-7
ASRLGGTSGHEQY
>-|13|TRBV27|TRBJ2-1
ASSQDRTSYNEQF
>-|11|TRBV6-4|TRBJ2-3
ASSYRGGDTQY
>-|15|TRBV12-1|TRBJ2-7
ASSFAPSGKGSYEQY
>TRBD2|13|TRBV6-1|TRBJ2-5
ASSETSGSGETQY
>TRBD2|15|TRBV27|TRBJ2-7
ASSLSGETSRAYEQY
>-|9|TRBV30|TRBJ1-2
AWDRNYGYT